These 8 T cell receptor beta chains originate from one sample sequenced in a study of T-cell reconstitution after alpha-beta-depleted transplantation in children. TCRbeta library construction was performed incorporating unique molecular identifiers. TCRdb redid the calling of the PCR reads with MiXCR, one entry per CDR3 protein. The table records 450,000 to 600,000 distinct CDR3 sequences, around 13% of them present only once. Sequencing was performed on PBMCs, mostly from graft donor cells, taken 360 days after TCRalphabeta/CD19-depleted stem cell transplant. The origin of the receptors is a male patient younger than 18 who had a stem cell transplant for acute myeloid leukemia, so the T cells may come from the graft donor.

In the case of this clonotype: A much larger clonotype is one base distant, so this may be a read error. This rearrangement joins TRBV7-9 to TRBJ2-2; D gene uncertain. Germline V lookup: CDR1 SEHNR, CDR2 FQNEAQ (reference sequence). V shed 4 bases and J shed 6 bases, with 18 bases lying between them. The CDR3 totals 16 residues. CDR3 sequence reads: CASSYFVGPRSGELFF. The CDR3 coding sequence is TGTGCCAGCAGCTATTTTGTGGGCCCTCGATCCGGGGAGCTGTTTTTT. Filled out from reference TRBV7-9 and TRBJ2-2, the complete variable domain reads DTGVSQNPRHKITKRGQNVTFRCDPISEHNRLYWYRQTLGQGPEFLTYFQNEAQLEKSRLLSDRFSAERPKGSFSTLEIQRTEQGDSAMYLCASSYFVGPRSGELFFGEGSRLTVL.

This clonotype has at least ten counts. V gene TRBV3-1 combines with J gene TRBJ2-1; 8 positions agree with TRBD2. The CDR3 covers 13 residues. V was clipped by 4 bases and J by 8 bases; unmatched bases: 4. Germline V gives CDR1 LGHDT, CDR2 YNNKEL (reference sequence). The CDR3 DNA reads TGTGCCAGCAGCCGACCGGGAGGGGATGAGCAGTTCTTC. Amino acid sequence: CASSRPGGDEQFF.

This clonotype has only a few counts. The chain is built from TRBV11-3 and TRBJ2-5, with 9 bases that match TRBD1. The CDR3 loop spans 16 amino acids. Germline V CDR1 and CDR2: SGHNT, YENEEA. Germline trimming cut 4 bases from V and 2 bases from J; bases unmatched to any gene: 8. The CDR3 region is CASSSPGTGKQETQYF. For the CDR3, the DNA is TGTGCCAGCAGCTCCCCCGGGACAGGGAAGCAAGAGACCCAGTACTTC.

This clonotype came up a few times. The chain carries TRBV9 and TRBJ2-1, with D possibly matching TRBD2 (6 bases). Trimming cost V 0 bases and J 6 bases, with 22 bases left between them. The germline gives CDR1 SGDLS, CDR2 YYNGEE. The CDR3 is 18 residues long. DNA for the CDR3: TGTGCCAGCAGCGTAGGAAGCGGAGCGGGCGGATACCGCAATGAGCAGTTCTTC. Translated: CASSVGSGAGGYRNEQFF. Filled out from reference TRBV9 and TRBJ2-1, the complete variable domain reads DSGVTQTPKHLITATGQRVTLRCSPRSGDLSVYWYQQSLDQGLQFLIQYYNGEERAKGNILERFSAQQFPDLHSELNLSSLELGDSALYFCASSVGSGAGGYRNEQFFGPGTRLTVL.

This clonotype was found many times. This chain connects TRBV7-2 to TRBJ1-5; D perhaps matches TRBD1 (5 bases). V was cut by 7 bases and J by 0 bases, with 10 bases left in between. The germline V gene has CDR1 SGHTA and CDR2 FQGNSA. The length of the CDR3 is 14 residues. The DNA of the CDR3 is TGTGCCAGCATGCAGGGTGGTAGCAATCAGCCCCAGCATTTT. Translation: CASMQGGSNQPQHF.

This clonotype showed up many times. Its ends do not fully match the called genes, so a read error is possible. V and J are TRBV4-2 and TRBJ1-2; D unresolved. Per germline, CDR1 LGHNA and CDR2 YNFKEQ. The CDR3 length is 12 residues. The CDR3 spells CASSQDVVQKLF. Written as DNA, the CDR3 is TGTGCCAGCAGCCAAGATGTTGTCCAGAAATTATTC.

This chain uses TRBV7-9 with TRBJ2-1; 14 bases align to TRBD2. The CDR3 spans 17 residues. Germline V lookup: CDR1 SEHNR, CDR2 FQNEAQ (reference sequence). The junction had 6 bases not matched to a gene; V was cut back by 4 bases and J by 4 bases. The CDR3, as DNA: TGTGCCAGCAGCTCGTCGACTAGCGGGAGGGTGTACAATGAGCAGTTCTTC. This codes for CASSSSTSGRVYNEQFF.

In the case of this clonotype: A clone one base away is much larger, so this may be a read error. V and J are TRBV7-8 and TRBJ2-1; 8 bases line up with TRBD2. The CDR3 consists of 16 residues. The J segment lost 2 bases and the V segment lost 6 bases, leaving 9 bases of the junction unmatched. The germline V gene encodes CDR1 SGHVS and CDR2 FQNEAQ. The CDR3 nucleotides are TGTGCCAGCAGAATACCCTTAGCGGGGACCTACAATGAGCAGTTCTTC. This sequence encodes CASRIPLAGTYNEQFF.